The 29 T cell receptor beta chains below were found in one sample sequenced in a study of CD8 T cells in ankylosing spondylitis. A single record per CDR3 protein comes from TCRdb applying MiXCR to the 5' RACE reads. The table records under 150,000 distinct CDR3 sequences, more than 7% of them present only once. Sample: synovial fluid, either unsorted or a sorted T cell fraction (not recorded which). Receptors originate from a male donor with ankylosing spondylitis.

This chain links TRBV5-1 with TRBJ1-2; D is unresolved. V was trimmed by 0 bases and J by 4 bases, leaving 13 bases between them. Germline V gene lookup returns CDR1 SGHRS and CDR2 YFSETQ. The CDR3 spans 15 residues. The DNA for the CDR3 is TGCGCCAGCAGCTTGGCTGGGGATTCCTCCTATGGCTACACCTTC. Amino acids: CASSLAGDSSYGYTF.

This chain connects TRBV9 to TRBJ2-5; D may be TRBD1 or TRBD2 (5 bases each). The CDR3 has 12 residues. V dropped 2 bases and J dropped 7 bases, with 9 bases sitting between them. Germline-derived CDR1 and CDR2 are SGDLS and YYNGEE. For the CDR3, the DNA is TGTGCCAGCAGCGTGGGGGTCGGGACCCAGTACTTC. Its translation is CASSVGVGTQYF.

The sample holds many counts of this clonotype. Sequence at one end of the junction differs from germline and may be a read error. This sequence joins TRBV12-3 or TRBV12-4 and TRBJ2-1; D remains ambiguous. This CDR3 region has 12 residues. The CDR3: CGTQSSYNEQFF. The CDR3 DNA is TGCGGCACCCAAAGCTCCTACAATGAGCAGTTCTTC.

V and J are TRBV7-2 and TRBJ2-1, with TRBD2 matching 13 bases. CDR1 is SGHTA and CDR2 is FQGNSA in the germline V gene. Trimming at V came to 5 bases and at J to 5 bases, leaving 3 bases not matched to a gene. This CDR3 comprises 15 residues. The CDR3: CASSRGLAGNNEQFF. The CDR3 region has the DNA TGTGCCAGCAGCAGGGGACTAGCGGGAAACAATGAGCAGTTCTTC.

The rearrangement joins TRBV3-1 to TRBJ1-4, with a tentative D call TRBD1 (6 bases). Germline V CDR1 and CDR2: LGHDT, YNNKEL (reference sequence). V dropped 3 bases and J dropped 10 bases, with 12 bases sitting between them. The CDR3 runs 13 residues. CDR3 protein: CASSHDLQGKLFF. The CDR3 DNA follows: TGTGCCAGCAGCCACGATCTACAGGGAAAACTGTTTTTT. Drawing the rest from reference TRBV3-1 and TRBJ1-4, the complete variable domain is DTAVSQTPKYLVTQMGNDKSIKCEQNLGHDTMYWYKQDSKKFLKIMFSYNNKELIINETVPNRFSPKSPDKAHLNLHINSLELGDSAVYFCASSHDLQGKLFFGSGTQLSVL.

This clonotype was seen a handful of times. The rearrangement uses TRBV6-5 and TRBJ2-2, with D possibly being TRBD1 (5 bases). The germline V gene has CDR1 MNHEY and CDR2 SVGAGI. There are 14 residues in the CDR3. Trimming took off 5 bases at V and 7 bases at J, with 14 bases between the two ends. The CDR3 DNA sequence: TGTGCCAGCAGTAACTGGGGCAGGGTCGGGGAGCTGTTTTTT. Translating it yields CASSNWGRVGELFF.

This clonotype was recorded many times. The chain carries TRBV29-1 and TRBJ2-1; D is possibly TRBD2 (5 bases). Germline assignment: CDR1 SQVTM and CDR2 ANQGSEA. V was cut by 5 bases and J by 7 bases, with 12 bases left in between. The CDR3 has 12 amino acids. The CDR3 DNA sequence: TGCAGCGTTAGCGGCGTCGATAATGAGCAGTTCTTC. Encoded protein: CSVSGVDNEQFF.

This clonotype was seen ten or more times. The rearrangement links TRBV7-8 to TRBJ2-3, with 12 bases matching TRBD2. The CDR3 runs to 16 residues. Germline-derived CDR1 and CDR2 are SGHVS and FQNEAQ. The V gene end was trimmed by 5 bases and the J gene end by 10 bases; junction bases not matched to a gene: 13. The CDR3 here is CASSPDLAGGGQAQYF. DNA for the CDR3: TGTGCCAGCAGCCCCGATCTAGCGGGGGGGGGTCAGGCGCAGTATTTT.

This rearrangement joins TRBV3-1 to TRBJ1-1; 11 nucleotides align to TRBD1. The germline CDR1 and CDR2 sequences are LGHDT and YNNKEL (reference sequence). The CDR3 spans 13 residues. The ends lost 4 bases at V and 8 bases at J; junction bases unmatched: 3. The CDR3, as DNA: TGTGCCAGCAGCCCATGGACAGGGGGCGAAGCTTTCTTT. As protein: CASSPWTGGEAFF.

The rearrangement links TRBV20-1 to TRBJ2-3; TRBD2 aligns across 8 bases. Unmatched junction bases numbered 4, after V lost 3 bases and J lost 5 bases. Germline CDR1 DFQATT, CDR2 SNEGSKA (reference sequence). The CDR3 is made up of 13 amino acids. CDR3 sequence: CSASGGARDTQYF. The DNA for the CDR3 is TGCAGTGCTAGCGGGGGGGCGAGAGATACGCAGTATTTT.

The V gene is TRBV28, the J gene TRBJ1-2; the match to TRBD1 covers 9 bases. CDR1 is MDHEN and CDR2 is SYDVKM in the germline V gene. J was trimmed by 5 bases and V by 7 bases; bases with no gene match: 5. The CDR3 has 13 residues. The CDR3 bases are TGTGCCAGCACACAGGGGGCAGGATATGGCTACACCTTC. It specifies CASTQGAGYGYTF.

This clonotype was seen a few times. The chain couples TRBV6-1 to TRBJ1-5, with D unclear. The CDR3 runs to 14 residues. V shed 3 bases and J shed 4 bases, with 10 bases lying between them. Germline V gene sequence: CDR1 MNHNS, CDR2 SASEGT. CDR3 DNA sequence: TGTGCCAGCAGTGACACCCTCCAGAATCAGCCCCAGCATTTT. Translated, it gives CASSDTLQNQPQHF.

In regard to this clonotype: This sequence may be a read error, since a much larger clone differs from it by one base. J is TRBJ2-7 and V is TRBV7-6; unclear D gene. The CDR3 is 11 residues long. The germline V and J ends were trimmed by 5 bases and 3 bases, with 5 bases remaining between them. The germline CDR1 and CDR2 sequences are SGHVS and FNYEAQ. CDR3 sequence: CASSNDYEQYF. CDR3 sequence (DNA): TGTGCCAGCAGCAACGACTACGAGCAGTACTTC.

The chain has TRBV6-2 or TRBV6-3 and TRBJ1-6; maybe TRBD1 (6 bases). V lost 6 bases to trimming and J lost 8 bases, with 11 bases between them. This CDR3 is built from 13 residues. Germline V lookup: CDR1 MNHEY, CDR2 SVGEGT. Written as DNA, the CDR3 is TGTGCCAGCAGCCTCTGGACAGATTCACCCCTCCACTTT. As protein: CASSLWTDSPLHF.

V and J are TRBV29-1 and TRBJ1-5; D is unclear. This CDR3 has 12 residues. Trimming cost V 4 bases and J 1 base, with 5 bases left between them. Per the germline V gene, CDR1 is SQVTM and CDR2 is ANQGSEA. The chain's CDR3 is CSVAGSNQPQHF. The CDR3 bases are TGCAGCGTTGCTGGAAGCAATCAGCCCCAGCATTTT. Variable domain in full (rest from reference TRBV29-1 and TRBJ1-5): SAVISQKPSRDICQRGTSLTIQCQVDSQVTMMFWYRQQPGQSLTLIATANQGSEATYESGFVIDKFPISRPNLTFSTLTVSNMSPEDSSIYLCSVAGSNQPQHFGDGTRLSIL.

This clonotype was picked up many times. CDR3: CSATEGQGLGYTF. The CDR3 DNA reads as TGCAGTGCTACCGAGGGACAGGGGCTTGGCTACACCTTC. The rearrangement joins TRBV20-1 to TRBJ1-2, with 10 bases matching TRBD1. The germline V gene has CDR1 DFQATT and CDR2 SNEGSKA (reference sequence). The CDR3 has 13 amino acids. The V segment lost 4 bases and the J segment 7 bases; nucleotides outside the gene matches: 6.

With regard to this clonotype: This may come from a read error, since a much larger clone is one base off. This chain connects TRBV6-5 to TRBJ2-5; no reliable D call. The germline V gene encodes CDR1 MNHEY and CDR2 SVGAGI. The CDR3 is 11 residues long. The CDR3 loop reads CASSYGETLYF. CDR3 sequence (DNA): TGTGCCAGCAGTTACGGCGAGACCCTGTACTTC.

The CDR3 nucleotides read TGTGCCAGCACCTGGTCCGACAGGGTAGAGTACGAGCAGTACTTC. It specifies CASTWSDRVEYEQYF. J is TRBJ2-7 and V is TRBV2; 7 nucleotides match TRBD1. Germline V gene lookup returns CDR1 SNHLY and CDR2 FYNNEI. Trimming at V came to 7 bases and at J to 4 bases, leaving 13 bases not matched to a gene. The CDR3 has 15 amino acids.

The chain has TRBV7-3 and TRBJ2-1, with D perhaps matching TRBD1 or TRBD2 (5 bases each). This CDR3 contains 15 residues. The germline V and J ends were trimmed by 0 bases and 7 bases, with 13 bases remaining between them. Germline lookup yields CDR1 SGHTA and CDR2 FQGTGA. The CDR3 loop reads CASSLTSRDLNEQFF. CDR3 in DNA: TGTGCCAGCAGCTTAACGTCCAGGGACCTAAATGAGCAGTTCTTC.

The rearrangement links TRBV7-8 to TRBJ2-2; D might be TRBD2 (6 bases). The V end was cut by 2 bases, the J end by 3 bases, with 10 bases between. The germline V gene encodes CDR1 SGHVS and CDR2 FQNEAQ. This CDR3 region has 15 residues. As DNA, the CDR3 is TGTGCCAGCAGCTTATCCGGGGGTGACACCGGGGAGCTGTTTTTT. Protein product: CASSLSGGDTGELFF.

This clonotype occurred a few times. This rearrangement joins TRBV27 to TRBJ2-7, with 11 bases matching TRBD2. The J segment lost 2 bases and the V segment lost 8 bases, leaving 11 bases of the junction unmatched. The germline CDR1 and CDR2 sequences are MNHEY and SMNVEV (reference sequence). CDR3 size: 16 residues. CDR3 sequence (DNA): TGTGCCAGCGCTCCTCTGCGTAGCGGGAGGGCCTACGAGCAGTACTTC. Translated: CASAPLRSGRAYEQYF.

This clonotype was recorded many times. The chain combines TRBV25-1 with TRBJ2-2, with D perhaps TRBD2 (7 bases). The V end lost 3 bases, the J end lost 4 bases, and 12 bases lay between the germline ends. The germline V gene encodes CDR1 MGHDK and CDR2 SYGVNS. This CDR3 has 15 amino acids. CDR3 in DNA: TGTGCCAGCAGTGAGGGGGGGCGAGGCACCGGGGAGCTGTTTTTT. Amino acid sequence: CASSEGGRGTGELFF.

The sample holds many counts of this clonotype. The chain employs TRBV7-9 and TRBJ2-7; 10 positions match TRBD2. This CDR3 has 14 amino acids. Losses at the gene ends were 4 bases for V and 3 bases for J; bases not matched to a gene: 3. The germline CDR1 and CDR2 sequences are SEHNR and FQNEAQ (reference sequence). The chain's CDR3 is CASSSAGGYYEQYF. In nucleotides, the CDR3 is TGTGCCAGCAGCTCAGCGGGAGGGTACTACGAGCAGTACTTC. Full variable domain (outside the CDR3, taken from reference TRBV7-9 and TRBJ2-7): DTGVSQNPRHKITKRGQNVTFRCDPISEHNRLYWYRQTLGQGPEFLTYFQNEAQLEKSRLLSDRFSAERPKGSFSTLEIQRTEQGDSAMYLCASSSAGGYYEQYFGPGTRLTVT.

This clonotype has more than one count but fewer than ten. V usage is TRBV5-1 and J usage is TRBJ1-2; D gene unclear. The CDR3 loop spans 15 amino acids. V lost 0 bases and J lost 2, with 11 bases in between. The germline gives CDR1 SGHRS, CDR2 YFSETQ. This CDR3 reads CASSLDGSSNYGYTF. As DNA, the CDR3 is TGCGCCAGCAGCTTGGATGGCAGTTCCAACTATGGCTACACCTTC.

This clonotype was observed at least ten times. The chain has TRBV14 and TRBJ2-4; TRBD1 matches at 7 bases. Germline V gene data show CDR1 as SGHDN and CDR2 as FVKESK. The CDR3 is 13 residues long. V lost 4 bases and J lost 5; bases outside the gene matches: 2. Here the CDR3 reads CASSLGQQNIQYF. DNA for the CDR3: TGTGCCAGCAGCCTGGGACAGCAAAACATTCAGTACTTC.

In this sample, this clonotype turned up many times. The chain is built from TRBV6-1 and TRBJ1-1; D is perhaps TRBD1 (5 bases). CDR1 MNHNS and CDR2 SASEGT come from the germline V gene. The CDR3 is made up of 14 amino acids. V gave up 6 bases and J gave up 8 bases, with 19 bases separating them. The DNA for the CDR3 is TGTGCCAGCAGCCCCGGGGGAGGGACGAAGGAAGCTTTCTTT. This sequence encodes CASSPGGGTKEAFF.

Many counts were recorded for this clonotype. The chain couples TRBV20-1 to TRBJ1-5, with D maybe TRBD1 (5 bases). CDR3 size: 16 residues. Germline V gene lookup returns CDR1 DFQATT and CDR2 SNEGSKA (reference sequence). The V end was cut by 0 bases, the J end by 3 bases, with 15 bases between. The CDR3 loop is CSARDMGQSTNQPQHF. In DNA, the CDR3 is TGCAGTGCTAGAGATATGGGGCAGTCTACCAATCAGCCCCAGCATTTT.

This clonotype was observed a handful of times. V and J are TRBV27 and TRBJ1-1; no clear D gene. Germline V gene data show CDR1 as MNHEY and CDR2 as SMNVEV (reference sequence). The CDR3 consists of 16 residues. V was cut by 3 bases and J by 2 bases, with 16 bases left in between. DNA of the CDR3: TGTGCCAGCAGTTTGCGCGCAGGCATGATAAACACTGAAGCTTTCTTT. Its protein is CASSLRAGMINTEAFF.

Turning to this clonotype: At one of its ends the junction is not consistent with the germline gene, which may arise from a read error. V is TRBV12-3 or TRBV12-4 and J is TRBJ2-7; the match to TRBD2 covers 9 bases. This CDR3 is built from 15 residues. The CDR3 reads CASRLAGVGMSEQYF. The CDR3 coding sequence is TGTGCCAGCAGATTAGCGGGAGTAGGAATGAGCGAGCAGTACTTC.